This T cell receptor (beta chain) was identified during a study of T-cell memory formation after mild COVID-19. Across the study: Clusters were largely donor specific.

As regards this clonotype: What it binds is not known.

With 8 bases removed from V and 5 bases from J, the gap between germline ends came to 7 bases. Per germline, CDR1 SGHNT and CDR2 YENEEA. The CDR3 length is 10 residues. Findings and limits, study-wide: Clones contracting across day 15 to 85 had a balanced CD4/CD8 profile; later expanding clones leaned CD4+. Chiefly within CM and EM were the contracting CD4+ clones; CD8+ ones were within EMRA.

With constant-segment primers, 5'RACE yielded cDNA libraries of TCR alpha and TCR beta that carried sample barcodes and UMIs. TCRdb itself ran the 5' RACE reads through MiXCR, one entry per CDR3 protein. The sample records approximately 440,000 distinct CDR3 sequences, about 20% being singletons. The sequenced material came from PBMCs or a T cell subset sorted from them (not recorded which). This chain joins TRBV11-3 and TRBJ2-7; a possible D gene is TRBD2 (6 bases). This receptor was taken from an adult woman who had mild COVID-19 (a few samples of this study predate the infection). Cell type and time point are not known. CDR3 coding DNA: TGTGCCAGCGGAGGGGACGAGCAGTACTTC. Its translation is CASGGDEQYF.